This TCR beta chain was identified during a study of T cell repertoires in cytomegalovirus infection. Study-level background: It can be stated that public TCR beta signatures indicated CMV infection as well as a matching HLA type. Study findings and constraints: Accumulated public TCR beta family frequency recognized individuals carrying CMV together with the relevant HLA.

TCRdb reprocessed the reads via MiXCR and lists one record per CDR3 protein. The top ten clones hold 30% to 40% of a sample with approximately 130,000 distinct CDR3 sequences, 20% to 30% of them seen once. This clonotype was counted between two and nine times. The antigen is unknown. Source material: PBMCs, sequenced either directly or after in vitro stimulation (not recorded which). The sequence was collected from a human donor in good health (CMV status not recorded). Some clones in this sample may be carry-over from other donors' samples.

As DNA, the CDR3 is TGTGCCAGCAGCTTATATGGTGCAGGGCGCACAGATACGCAGTATTTT. This codes for CASSLYGAGRTDTQYF. The gene calls are TRBV7-2 and TRBJ2-3; D is possibly TRBD1 (5 bases). The CDR3 is 16 amino acids. V gave up 2 bases and J gave up 1 base, with 13 bases separating them. Germline V gene lookup returns CDR1 SGHTA and CDR2 FQGNSA.